This entry lists 13 T cell receptor beta chains sequenced from one sample in a study of T cells in Graves' hyperthyroidism and ophthalmopathy. TCR beta CDR3 region amplification was performed from RNA transcripts. Using the HTBI primer set, a first-round RT-PCR was run on the TCR CDR3. A single record per CDR3 protein comes from TCRdb applying MiXCR to the multiplex PCR reads. The table includes approximately 610,000 distinct CDR3 sequences, approximately 14% detected once. The sample comprised blood. These receptors were taken from a woman in her thirties or forties with Graves' ophthalmopathy.

Many counts were recorded for this clonotype. The chain combines TRBV6-5 with TRBJ1-1; D uncertain. The CDR3 contains 13 residues. V was shortened by 2 bases and J by 3 bases, with 7 bases between the two germline ends. CDR1 and CDR2 from the germline V gene are MNHEY and SVGAGI. For the CDR3, the DNA is TGTGCCAGCAGTTACAGGGAGTACACTGAAGCTTTCTTT. As protein: CASSYREYTEAFF.

This clonotype showed up many times. This chain uses TRBV2 with TRBJ2-2; 7 nucleotides align to TRBD1. Losses at the gene ends were 7 bases for V and 5 bases for J; bases not matched to a gene: 4. The CDR3 covers 13 residues. Germline lookup yields CDR1 SNHLY and CDR2 FYNNEI. CDR3 amino acids: CASKTGVTGELFF. Here the CDR3 DNA reads TGTGCCAGCAAAACAGGGGTGACCGGGGAGCTGTTTTTT.

This clonotype was seen ten or more times. V gene TRBV15 combines with J gene TRBJ2-5; 7 bases match TRBD2. Germline V gene data show CDR1 as LNHNV and CDR2 as YYDKDF (reference sequence). This CDR3 comprises 14 residues. The V and J ends lost 3 bases and 2 bases, in that order; junction bases with no gene match: 3. The CDR3 sequence: CATSREGLQETQYF. The CDR3 DNA is TGTGCCACCAGCAGGGAGGGACTACAAGAGACCCAGTACTTC.

The table lists this clonotype with a few counts. V gene TRBV6-1 combines with J gene TRBJ1-5; no firm D call. CDR3 length: 11 residues. Germline V lookup: CDR1 MNHNS, CDR2 SASEGT. V gave up 11 bases and J gave up 5 bases, with 10 bases separating them. DNA for the CDR3: TGTGCCCGCCGGCAGGATCAGCCCCAGCATTTT. Amino acids: CARRQDQPQHF.

This clonotype was observed many times. This chain joins TRBV12-3 or TRBV12-4 and TRBJ2-7, with TRBD1 matching over 7 bases. This CDR3 comprises 14 residues. V dropped 6 bases and J dropped 3; count of bases not matched to a gene: 8. CDR3 sequence: CASSPQGRSYEQYF. The DNA of the CDR3 is TGTGCCAGCAGCCCACAGGGGCGCAGCTACGAGCAGTACTTC.

The table lists this clonotype with a few counts. V gene TRBV6-5 combines with J gene TRBJ1-5, with D possibly TRBD1 on 6 matching bases. CDR1 is MNHEY, CDR2 SVGAGI, per germline. V dropped 2 bases and J dropped 4 bases, with 15 bases sitting between them. The CDR3 length is 16 residues. The CDR3 loop is CASSYDTRGRNQPQHF. For the CDR3, the DNA is TGTGCCAGCAGTTACGACACGCGGGGGCGAAATCAGCCCCAGCATTTT.

This clonotype was detected many times. J is TRBJ2-1 and V is TRBV20-1; D gene unclear. Germline V gene sequence: CDR1 DFQATT, CDR2 SNEGSKA (reference sequence). This CDR3 has 13 amino acids. V lost 3 bases to trimming and J lost 6 bases, with 12 bases between them. CDR3 sequence: CSASVGYLNEQFF. The CDR3 nucleotides read TGCAGTGCTAGTGTCGGCTACCTCAATGAGCAGTTCTTC.

The J gene is TRBJ2-7, the V gene TRBV10-3; D may match TRBD1 or TRBD2 (5 bases each). CDR3 length equals 14 residues. Trimming stripped 5 bases from V and 0 bases from J, with 11 bases between. Germline V lookup: CDR1 ENHRY, CDR2 SYGVKD. Here the CDR3 reads CAISSGTASYEQYF. Here the CDR3 DNA reads TGTGCCATCAGTTCCGGGACGGCCTCCTACGAGCAGTACTTC.

This clonotype was picked up many times. This chain uses TRBV6-2 or TRBV6-3 with TRBJ1-5; D is uncertain. Germline loops: CDR1 MNHEY, CDR2 SVGEGT. CDR3 length: 14 residues. V lost 2 bases and J 0 bases, leaving 5 bases between the germline ends. The CDR3 DNA is TGTGCCAGCAGTTACCTCTATAGCAATCAGCCCCAGCATTTT. It translates to CASSYLYSNQPQHF.

This clonotype was found many times. This chain connects TRBV30 to TRBJ1-1; possibly TRBD1 for D (5 bases). CDR3 length equals 15 residues. Trimming stripped 2 bases from V and 3 bases from J, with 16 bases between. From germline, CDR1 is GTSNPN and CDR2 SVGIG (reference sequence). The CDR3 nucleotides are TGTGCCTGGAGTTGGTCCGTCCAGGGTGACACTGAAGCTTTCTTT. Translation gives CAWSWSVQGDTEAFF.

This clonotype was recorded at least ten times. The chain links TRBV28 to TRBJ2-5; D perhaps matches TRBD1 (5 bases). The CDR3 has 14 amino acids. V was trimmed by 3 bases and J by 1 base, leaving 9 bases between them. Per the germline V gene, CDR1 is MDHEN and CDR2 is SYDVKM. The CDR3 here is CASSFDSSQETQYF. In nucleotides, the CDR3 is TGTGCCAGCAGTTTCGACAGCTCCCAAGAGACCCAGTACTTC.

The chain recombines TRBV27 with TRBJ1-1; no firm D call. The V gene lost 5 bases and the J gene lost 4 bases, with 17 bases spanning the gap. The CDR3 consists of 15 residues. Germline assignment: CDR1 MNHEY and CDR2 SMNVEV (reference sequence). The CDR3 protein is CASSPSRSPGTEAFF. DNA for the CDR3: TGTGCCAGCAGTCCCTCAAGGAGTCCAGGCACTGAAGCTTTCTTT.

This clonotype was detected only once. The gene calls are TRBV6-1 and TRBJ2-7; D call uncertain. The germline gives CDR1 MNHNS, CDR2 SASEGT. The germline V and J ends were trimmed by 6 bases and 1 base, with 10 bases remaining between them. The length of the CDR3 is 13 residues. For the CDR3, the DNA is TGTGCCAGCAGGAGGACGCAGTCCTACGAGCAGTACTTC. It specifies CASRRTQSYEQYF.